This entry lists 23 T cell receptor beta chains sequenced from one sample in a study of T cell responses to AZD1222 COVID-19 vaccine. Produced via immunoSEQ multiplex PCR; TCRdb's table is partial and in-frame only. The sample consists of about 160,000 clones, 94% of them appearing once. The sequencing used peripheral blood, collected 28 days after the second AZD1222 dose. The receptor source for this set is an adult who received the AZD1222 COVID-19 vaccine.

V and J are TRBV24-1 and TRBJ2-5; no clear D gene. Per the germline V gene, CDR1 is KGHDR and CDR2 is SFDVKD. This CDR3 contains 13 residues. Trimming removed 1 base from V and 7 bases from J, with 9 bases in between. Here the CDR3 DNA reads TGTGCCACCAGTGATTTCTTCTTTGGGACCCAGTACTTC. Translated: CATSDFFFGTQYF.

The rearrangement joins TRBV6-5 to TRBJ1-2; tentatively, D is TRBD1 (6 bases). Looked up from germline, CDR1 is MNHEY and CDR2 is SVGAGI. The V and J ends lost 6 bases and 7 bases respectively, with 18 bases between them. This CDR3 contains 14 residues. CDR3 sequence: CASRPRQAAGGYTF. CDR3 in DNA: TGTGCCAGCAGGCCCCGACAGGCGGCGGGTGGCTACACCTTC.

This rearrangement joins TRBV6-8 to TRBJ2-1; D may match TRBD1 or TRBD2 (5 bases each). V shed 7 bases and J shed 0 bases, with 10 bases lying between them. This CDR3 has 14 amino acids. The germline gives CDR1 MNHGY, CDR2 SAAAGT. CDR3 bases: TGTGCCAGCACCCGGGACCACTCCTACAATGAGCAGTTCTTC. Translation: CASTRDHSYNEQFF.

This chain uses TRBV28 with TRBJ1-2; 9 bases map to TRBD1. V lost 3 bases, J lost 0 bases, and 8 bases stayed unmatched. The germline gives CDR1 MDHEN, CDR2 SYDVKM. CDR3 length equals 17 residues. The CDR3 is CASSFGGTGSPNYGYTF. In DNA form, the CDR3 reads TGTGCCAGCAGTTTTGGAGGGACAGGGTCTCCTAACTATGGCTACACCTTC.

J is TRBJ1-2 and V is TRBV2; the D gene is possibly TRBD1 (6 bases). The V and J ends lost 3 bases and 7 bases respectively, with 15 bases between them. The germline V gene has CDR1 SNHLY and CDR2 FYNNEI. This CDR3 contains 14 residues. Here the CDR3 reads CASSEVGQLSGYTF. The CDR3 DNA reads TGTGCCAGCAGTGAGGTAGGACAGCTTAGTGGCTACACCTTC. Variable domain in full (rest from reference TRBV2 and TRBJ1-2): EPEVTQTPSHQVTQMGQEVILRCVPISNHLYFYWYRQILGQKVEFLVSFYNNEISEKSEIFDDQFSVERPDGSNFTLKIRSTKLEDSAMYFCASSEVGQLSGYTFGSGTRLTVV.

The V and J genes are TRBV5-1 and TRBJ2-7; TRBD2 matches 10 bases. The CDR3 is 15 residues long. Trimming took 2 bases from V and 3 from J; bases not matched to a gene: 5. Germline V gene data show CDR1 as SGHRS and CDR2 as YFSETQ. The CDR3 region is CASSFLAGEGYEQYF. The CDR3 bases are TGCGCCAGCAGCTTTCTAGCGGGAGAGGGCTACGAGCAGTACTTC.

The CDR3 DNA reads TGTGCCAGCAGGCAGGGTGACTATGGCTACACCTTC. It specifies CASRQGDYGYTF. The V gene is TRBV12-3 or TRBV12-4, the J gene TRBJ1-2, with D perhaps matching TRBD1 (5 bases). There are 12 residues in the CDR3. V was trimmed by 6 bases and J by 3 bases, leaving 8 bases between them.

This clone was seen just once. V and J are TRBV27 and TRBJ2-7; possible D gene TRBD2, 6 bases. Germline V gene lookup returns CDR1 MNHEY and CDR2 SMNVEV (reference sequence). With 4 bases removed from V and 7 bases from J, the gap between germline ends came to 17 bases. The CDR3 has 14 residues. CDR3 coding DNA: TGTGCCAGCAGTTCCTCGGGGAGGATGGGGGAGCAGTACTTC. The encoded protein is CASSSSGRMGEQYF.

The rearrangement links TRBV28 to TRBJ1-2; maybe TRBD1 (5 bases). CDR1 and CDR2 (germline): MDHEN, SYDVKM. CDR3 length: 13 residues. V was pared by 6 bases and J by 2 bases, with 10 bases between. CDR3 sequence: CASRIRQNYGYTF. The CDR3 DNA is TGTGCCAGCAGGATTCGACAGAACTATGGCTACACCTTC.

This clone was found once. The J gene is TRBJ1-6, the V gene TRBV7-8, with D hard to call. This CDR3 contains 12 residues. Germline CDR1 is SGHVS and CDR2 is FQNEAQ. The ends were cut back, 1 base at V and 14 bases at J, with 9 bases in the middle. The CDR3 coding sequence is TGTGCCAGCAGCTTAGTTCAGTTCTCCCTCCACTTT. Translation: CASSLVQFSLHF.

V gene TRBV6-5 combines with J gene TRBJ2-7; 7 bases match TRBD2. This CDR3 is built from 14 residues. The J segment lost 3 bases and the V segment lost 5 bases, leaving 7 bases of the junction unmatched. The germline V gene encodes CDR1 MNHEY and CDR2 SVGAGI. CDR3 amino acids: CASSPASGVYEQYF. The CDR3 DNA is TGTGCCAGCAGTCCTGCTAGCGGTGTCTACGAGCAGTACTTC.

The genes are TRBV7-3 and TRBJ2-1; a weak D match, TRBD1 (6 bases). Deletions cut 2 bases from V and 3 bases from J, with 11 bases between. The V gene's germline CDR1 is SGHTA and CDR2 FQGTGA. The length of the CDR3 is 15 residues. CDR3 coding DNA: TGTGCCAGCAGCTTATCCGGGACAAACTACAATGAGCAGTTCTTC. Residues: CASSLSGTNYNEQFF.

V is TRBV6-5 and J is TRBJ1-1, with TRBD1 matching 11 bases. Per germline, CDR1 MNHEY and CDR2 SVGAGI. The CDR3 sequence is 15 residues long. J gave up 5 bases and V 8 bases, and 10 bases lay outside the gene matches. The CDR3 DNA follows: TGTGCCAGCCAATGGAAGGGGACAGGGGGAACTGAAGCTTTCTTT. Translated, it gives CASQWKGTGGTEAFF.

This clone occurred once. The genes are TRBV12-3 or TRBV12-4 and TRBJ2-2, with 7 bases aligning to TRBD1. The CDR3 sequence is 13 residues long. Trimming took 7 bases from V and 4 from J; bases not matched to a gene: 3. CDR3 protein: CASKTGTTGELFF. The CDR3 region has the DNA TGTGCCAGCAAGACAGGGACCACCGGGGAGCTGTTTTTT.

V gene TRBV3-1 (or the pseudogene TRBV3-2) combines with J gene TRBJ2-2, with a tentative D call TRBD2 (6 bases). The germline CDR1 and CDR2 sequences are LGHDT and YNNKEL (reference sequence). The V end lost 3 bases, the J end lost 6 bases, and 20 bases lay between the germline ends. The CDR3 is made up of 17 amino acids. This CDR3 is CASSHYGGRTHSGELFF. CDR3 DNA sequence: TGTGCCAGCAGCCACTACGGAGGGAGGACTCATTCCGGGGAGCTGTTTTTT.

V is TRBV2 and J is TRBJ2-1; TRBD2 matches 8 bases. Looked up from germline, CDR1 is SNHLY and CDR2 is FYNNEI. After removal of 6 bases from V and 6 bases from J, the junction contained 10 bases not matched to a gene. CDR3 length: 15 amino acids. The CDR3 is CASRGSGAPRNEQFF. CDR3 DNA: TGTGCCAGCAGAGGTAGCGGGGCCCCCCGCAATGAGCAGTTCTTC.

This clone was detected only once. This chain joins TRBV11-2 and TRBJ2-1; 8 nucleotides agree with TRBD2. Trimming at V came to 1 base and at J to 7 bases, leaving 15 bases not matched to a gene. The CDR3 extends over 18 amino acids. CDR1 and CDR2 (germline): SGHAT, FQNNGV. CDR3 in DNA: TGTGCCAGCAGCTTAGGTCCGACCGGGACTAGTCGGAGGAATGAGCAGTTCTTC. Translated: CASSLGPTGTSRRNEQFF. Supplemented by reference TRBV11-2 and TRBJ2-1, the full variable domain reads EAGVAQSPRYKIIEKRQSVAFWCNPISGHATLYWYQQILGQGPKLLIQFQNNGVVDDSQLPKDRFSAERLKGVDSTLKIQPAKLEDSAVYLCASSLGPTGTSRRNEQFFGPGTRLTVL.

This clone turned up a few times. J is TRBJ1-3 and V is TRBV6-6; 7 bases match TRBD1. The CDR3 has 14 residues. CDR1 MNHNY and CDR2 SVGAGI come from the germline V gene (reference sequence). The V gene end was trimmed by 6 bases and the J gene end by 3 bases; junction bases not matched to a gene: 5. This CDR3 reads CASRDRRIGNTIYF. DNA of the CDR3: TGTGCCAGCAGGGACAGGAGGATTGGAAACACCATATATTTT.

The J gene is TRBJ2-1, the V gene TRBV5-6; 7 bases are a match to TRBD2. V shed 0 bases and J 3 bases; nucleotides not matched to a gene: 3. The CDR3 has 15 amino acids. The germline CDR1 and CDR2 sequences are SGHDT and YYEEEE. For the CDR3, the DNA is TGTGCCAGCAGCTTGGCGGGCGGGGGCTACAATGAGCAGTTCTTC. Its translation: CASSLAGGGYNEQFF.

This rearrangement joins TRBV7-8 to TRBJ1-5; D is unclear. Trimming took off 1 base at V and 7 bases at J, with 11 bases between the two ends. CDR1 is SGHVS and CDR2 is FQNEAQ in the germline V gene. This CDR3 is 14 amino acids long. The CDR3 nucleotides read TGTGCCAGCAGCTTAGTGAAAGGTGACCAGCCCCAGCATTTT. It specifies CASSLVKGDQPQHF.

Written as DNA, the CDR3 is TGTGCCAGCAGCGCGAATTCGGGATGGGATGAGCAGTTCTTC. Its protein product is CASSANSGWDEQFF. The rearrangement links TRBV27 to TRBJ2-1; D is perhaps TRBD2 (5 bases). This CDR3 spans 14 amino acids. With 6 bases removed from V and 8 bases from J, the gap between germline ends came to 17 bases. Germline V gives CDR1 MNHEY, CDR2 SMNVEV (reference sequence).

CDR3 protein: CASSGASSGTTDTQYF. CDR3 DNA sequence: TGTGCCAGCAGTGGGGCCTCTAGCGGGACCACAGATACGCAGTATTTT. The V gene is TRBV2, the J gene TRBJ2-3; 9 bases map to TRBD2. Germline assignment: CDR1 SNHLY and CDR2 FYNNEI. V dropped 4 bases and J dropped 2; count of bases not matched to a gene: 7. The CDR3 extends over 16 amino acids.

The CDR3 DNA is TGCAGCGTTGATCCTGCGACAAATGAGCAGTTCTTC. This encodes CSVDPATNEQFF. The chain recombines TRBV29-1 with TRBJ2-1; no definite D call. This CDR3 has 12 residues. V lost 3 bases to trimming and J lost 7 bases, with 10 bases between them. CDR1 is SQVTM and CDR2 is ANQGSEA in the germline V gene.